This T cell receptor (beta chain) was captured in a study of metastatic and nonmetastatic thyroid tumors. This clone was counted ten times or more. Thyroid surgery had not been preceded by any treatment in any patient. MiXCR was used by TCRdb to re-call the PCR reads. Here the sample spans about 40,000 clones, about 17% being singletons. This clonotype originated in a female donor with papillary thyroid cancer or a benign thyroid nodule (not recorded which). Some clones in this sample may be carry-over from other donors' samples. The sequencing input was blood.

CDR3 nucleotides: TGTGCCAGCAGCTTAGGCGCGGACACAAACACCGGGGAGCTGTTTTTT. Translation: CASSLGADTNTGELFF. The chain recombines TRBV11-3 with TRBJ2-2; TRBD1 is a possible D gene (5 bases). The V end lost 1 base, the J end lost 2 bases, and 11 bases lay between the germline ends. CDR3 length: 16 amino acids. Germline values: CDR1 SGHNT, CDR2 YENEEA.